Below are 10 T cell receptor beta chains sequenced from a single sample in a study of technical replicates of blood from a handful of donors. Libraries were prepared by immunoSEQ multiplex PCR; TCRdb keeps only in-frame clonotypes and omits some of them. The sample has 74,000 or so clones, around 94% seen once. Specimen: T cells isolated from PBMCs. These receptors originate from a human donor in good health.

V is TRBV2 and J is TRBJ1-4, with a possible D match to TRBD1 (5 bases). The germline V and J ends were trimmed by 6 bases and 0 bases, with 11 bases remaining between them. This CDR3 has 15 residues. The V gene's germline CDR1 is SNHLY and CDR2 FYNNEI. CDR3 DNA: TGTGCCAGCAGGTTCAGGGATACAACTAATGAAAAACTGTTTTTT. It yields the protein CASRFRDTTNEKLFF.

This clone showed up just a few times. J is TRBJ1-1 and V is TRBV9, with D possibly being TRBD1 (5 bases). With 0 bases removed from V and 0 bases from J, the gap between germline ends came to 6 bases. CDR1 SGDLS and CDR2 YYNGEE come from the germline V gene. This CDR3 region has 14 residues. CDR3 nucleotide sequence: TGTGCCAGCAGCGTAGCAGGGCTGAACACTGAAGCTTTCTTT. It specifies CASSVAGLNTEAFF. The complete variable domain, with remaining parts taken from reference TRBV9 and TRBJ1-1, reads DSGVTQTPKHLITATGQRVTLRCSPRSGDLSVYWYQQSLDQGLQFLIQYYNGEERAKGNILERFSAQQFPDLHSELNLSSLELGDSALYFCASSVAGLNTEAFFGQGTRLTVV.

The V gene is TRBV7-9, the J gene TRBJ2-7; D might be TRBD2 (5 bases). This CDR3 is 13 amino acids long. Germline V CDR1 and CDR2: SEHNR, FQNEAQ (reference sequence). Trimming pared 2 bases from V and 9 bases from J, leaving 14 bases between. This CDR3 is CASSLSRVEGQYF. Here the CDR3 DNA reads TGTGCCAGCAGCTTAAGTCGGGTCGAGGGGCAGTACTTC.

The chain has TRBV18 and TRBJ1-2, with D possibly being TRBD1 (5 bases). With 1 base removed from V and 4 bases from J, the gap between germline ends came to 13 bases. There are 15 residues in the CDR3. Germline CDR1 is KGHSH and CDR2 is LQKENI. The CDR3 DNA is TGTGCCAGCTCACCACAGCAAACAGGTCTCTATGGCTACACCTTC. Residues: CASSPQQTGLYGYTF. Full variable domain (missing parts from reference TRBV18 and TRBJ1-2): NAGVMQNPRHLVRRRGQEARLRCSPMKGHSHVYWYRQLPEEGLKFMVYLQKENIIDESGMPKERFSAEFPKEGPSILRIQQVVRGDSAAYFCASSPQQTGLYGYTFGSGTRLTVV.

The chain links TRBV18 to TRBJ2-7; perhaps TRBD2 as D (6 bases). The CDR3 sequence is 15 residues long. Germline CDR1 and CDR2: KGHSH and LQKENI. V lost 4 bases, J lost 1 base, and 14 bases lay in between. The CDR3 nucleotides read TGTGCCAGCTCACGGGCGGGGCAACAGTCCTACGAGCAGTACTTC. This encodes CASSRAGQQSYEQYF. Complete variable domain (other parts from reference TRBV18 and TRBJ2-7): NAGVMQNPRHLVRRRGQEARLRCSPMKGHSHVYWYRQLPEEGLKFMVYLQKENIIDESGMPKERFSAEFPKEGPSILRIQQVVRGDSAAYFCASSRAGQQSYEQYFGPGTRLTVT.

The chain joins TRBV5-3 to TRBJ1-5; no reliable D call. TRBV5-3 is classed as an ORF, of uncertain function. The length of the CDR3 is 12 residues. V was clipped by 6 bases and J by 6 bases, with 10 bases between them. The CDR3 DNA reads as TGTGCCAGAATATTCCGGGGTCAGCCCCAGCATTTT. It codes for CARIFRGQPQHF.

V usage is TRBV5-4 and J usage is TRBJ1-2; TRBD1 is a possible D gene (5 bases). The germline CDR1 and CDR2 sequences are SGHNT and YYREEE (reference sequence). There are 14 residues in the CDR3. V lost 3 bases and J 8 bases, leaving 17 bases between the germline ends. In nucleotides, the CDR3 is TGTGCCAGCAGCTCAACCTCAGGGCAGAGGGGCTACACCTTC. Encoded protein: CASSSTSGQRGYTF.

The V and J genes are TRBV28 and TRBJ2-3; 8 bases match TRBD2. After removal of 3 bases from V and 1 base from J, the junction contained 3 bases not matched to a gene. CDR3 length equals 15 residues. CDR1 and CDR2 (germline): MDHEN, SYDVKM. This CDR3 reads CASSLTGGGTDTQYF. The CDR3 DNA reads TGTGCCAGCAGTTTGACGGGAGGGGGCACAGATACGCAGTATTTT. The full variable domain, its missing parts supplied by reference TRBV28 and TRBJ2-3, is DVKVTQSSRYLVKRTGEKVFLECVQDMDHENMFWYRQDPGLGLRLIYFSYDVKMKEKGDIPEGYSVSREKKERFSLILESASTNQTSMYLCASSLTGGGTDTQYFGPGTRLTVL.

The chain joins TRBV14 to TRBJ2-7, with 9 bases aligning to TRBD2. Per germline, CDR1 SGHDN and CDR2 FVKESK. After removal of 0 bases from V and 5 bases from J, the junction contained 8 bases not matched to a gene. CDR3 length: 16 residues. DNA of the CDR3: TGTGCCAGCAGCCAAGATTTGTGGCGGGAGGGCGACGAGCAGTACTTC. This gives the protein CASSQDLWREGDEQYF.

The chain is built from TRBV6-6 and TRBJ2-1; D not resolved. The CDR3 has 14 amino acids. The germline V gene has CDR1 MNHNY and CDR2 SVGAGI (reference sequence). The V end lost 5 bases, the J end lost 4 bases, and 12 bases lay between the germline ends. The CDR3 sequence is CASSPLAAYNEQFF. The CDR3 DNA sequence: TGTGCCAGCAGTCCCCTCGCGGCTTACAATGAGCAGTTCTTC.